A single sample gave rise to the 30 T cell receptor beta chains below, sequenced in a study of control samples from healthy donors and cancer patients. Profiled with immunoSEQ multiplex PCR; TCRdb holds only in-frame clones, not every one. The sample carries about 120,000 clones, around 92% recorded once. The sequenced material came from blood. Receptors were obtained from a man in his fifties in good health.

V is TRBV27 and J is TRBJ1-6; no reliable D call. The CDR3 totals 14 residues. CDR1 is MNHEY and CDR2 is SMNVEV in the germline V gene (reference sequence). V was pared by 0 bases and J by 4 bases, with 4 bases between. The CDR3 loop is CASSLSGYNSPLHF. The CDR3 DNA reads TGTGCCAGCAGTTTATCAGGGTATAATTCACCCCTCCACTTT.

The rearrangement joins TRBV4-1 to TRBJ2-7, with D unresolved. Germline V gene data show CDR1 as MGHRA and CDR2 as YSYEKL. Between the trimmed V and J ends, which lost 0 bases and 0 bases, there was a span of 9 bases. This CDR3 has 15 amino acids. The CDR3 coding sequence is TGCGCCAGCAGCCAAGATCCAGCAAGCTCCTACGAGCAGTACTTC. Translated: CASSQDPASSYEQYF.

Here the CDR3 DNA reads TGTGCCAGCAGTGGGCGGGCCCAGGGGACCTATGGCTACACCTTC. Amino acid sequence: CASSGRAQGTYGYTF. This rearrangement joins TRBV6-6 to TRBJ1-2, with D possibly being TRBD1 (6 bases). Trimming removed 5 bases at V and 4 bases at J, with 17 bases between. This CDR3 comprises 15 residues. CDR1 is MNHNY, CDR2 SVGAGI, per germline (reference sequence).

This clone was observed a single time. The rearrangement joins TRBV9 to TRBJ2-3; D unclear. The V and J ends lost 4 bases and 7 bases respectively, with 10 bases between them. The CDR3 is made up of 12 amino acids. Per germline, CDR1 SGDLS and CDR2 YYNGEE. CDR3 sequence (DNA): TGTGCCAGCAGCCTAACGGGTAATACGCAGTATTTT. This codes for CASSLTGNTQYF.

The CDR3 coding sequence is TGTGCCAGCATCCTGGGGGGGACAGGGCGTAACTATGGCTACACCTTC. Protein product: CASILGGTGRNYGYTF. The gene calls are TRBV6-6 and TRBJ1-2; 9 nucleotides match TRBD1. The CDR3 runs 16 residues. The trim removed 7 bases at V and 1 base at J, leaving 10 bases unmatched. In germline, CDR1 is MNHNY, CDR2 SVGAGI (reference sequence).

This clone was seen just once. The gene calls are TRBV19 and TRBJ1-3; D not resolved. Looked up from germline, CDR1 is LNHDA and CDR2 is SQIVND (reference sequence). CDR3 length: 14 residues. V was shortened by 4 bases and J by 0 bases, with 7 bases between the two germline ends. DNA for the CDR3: TGTGCCAGTAGTAGTCTCGCCTCTGGAAACACCATATATTTT. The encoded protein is CASSSLASGNTIYF.

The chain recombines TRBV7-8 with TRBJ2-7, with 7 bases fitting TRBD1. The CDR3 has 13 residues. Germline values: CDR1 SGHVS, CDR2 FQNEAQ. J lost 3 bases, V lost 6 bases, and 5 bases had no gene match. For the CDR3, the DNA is TGTGCCAGCAGGATGGGACAGAGCTACGAGCAGTACTTC. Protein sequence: CASRMGQSYEQYF.

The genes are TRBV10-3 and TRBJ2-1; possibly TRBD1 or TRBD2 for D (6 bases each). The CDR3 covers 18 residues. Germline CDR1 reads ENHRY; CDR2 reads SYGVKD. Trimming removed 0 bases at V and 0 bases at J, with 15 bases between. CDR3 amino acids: CAISESSQGGSSYNEQFF. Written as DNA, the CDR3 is TGTGCCATCAGTGAGTCGAGTCAAGGGGGGAGCTCCTACAATGAGCAGTTCTTC.

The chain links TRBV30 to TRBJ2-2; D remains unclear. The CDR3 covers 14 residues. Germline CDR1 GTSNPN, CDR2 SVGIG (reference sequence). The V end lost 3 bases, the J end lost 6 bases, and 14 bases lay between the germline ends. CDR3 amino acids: CAWSPGHGAGELFF. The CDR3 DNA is TGTGCCTGGAGCCCGGGCCACGGAGCCGGGGAGCTGTTTTTT.

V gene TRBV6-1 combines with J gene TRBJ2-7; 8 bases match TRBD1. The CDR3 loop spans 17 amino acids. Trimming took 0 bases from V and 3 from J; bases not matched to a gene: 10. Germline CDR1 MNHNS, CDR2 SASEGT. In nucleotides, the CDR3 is TGTGCCAGCAGTGAAGCGCTTCGGACAGGGCCTCTCTACGAGCAGTACTTC. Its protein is CASSEALRTGPLYEQYF.

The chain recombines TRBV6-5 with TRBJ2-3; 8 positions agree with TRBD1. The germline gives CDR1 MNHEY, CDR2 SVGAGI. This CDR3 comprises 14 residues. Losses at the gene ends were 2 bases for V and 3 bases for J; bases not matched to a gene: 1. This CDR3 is CASSYGQGTDTQYF. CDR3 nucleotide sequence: TGTGCCAGCAGTTACGGACAGGGTACAGATACGCAGTATTTT.

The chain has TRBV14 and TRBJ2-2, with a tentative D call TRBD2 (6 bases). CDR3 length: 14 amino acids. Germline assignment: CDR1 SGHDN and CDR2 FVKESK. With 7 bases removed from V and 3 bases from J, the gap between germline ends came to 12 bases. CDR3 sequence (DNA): TGTGCCAGCAAGCCGGGACTTTACACCGGGGAGCTGTTTTTT. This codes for CASKPGLYTGELFF.

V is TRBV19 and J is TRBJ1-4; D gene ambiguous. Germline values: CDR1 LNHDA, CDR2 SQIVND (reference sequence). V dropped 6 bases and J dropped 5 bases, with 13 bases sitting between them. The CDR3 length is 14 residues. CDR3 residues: CASSGREPNEKLFF. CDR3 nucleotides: TGTGCCAGTAGCGGCCGGGAGCCGAATGAAAAACTGTTTTTT.

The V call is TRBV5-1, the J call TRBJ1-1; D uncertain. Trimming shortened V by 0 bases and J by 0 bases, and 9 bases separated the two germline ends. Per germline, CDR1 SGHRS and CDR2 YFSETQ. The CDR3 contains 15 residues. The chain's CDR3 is CASSLEGGVNTEAFF. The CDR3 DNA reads TGCGCCAGCAGCTTGGAAGGCGGGGTGAACACTGAAGCTTTCTTT. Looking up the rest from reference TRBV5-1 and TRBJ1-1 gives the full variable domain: KAGVTQTPRYLIKTRGQQVTLSCSPISGHRSVSWYQQTPGQGLQFLFEYFSETQRNKGNFPGRFSGRQFSNSRSEMNVSTLELGDSALYLCASSLEGGVNTEAFFGQGTRLTVV.

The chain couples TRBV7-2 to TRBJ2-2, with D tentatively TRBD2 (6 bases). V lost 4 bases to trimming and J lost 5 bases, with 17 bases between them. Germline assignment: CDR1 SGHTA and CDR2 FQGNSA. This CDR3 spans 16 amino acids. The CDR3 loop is CASSWGLTRPTGELFF. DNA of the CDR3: TGTGCCAGCAGCTGGGGACTCACTAGACCGACCGGGGAGCTGTTTTTT. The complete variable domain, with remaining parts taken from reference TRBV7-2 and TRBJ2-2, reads GAGVSQSPSNKVTEKGKDVELRCDPISGHTALYWYRQSLGQGLEFLIYFQGNSAPDKSGLPSDRFSAERTGGSVSTLTIQRTQQEDSAVYLCASSWGLTRPTGELFFGEGSRLTVL.

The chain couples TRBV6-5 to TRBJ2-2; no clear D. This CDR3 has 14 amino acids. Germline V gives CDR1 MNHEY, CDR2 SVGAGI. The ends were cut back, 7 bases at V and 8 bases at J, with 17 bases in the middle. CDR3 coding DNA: TGTGCCAGCAACCGGCCGGGTTCGGCTGGGGAGCTGTTTTTT. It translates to CASNRPGSAGELFF.

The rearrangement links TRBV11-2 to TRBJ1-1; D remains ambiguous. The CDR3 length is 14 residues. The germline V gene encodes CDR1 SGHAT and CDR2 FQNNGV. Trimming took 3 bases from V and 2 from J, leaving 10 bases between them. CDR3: CASSFWRVNTEAFF. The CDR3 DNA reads TGTGCCAGCAGCTTCTGGAGGGTTAACACTGAAGCTTTCTTT.

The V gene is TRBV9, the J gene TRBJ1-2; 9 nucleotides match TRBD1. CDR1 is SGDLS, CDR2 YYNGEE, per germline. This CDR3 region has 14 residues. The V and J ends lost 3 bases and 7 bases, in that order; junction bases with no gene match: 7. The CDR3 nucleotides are TGTGCCAGCAGCGACGACAGGGGGTTGGGTGGCTACACCTTC. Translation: CASSDDRGLGGYTF.

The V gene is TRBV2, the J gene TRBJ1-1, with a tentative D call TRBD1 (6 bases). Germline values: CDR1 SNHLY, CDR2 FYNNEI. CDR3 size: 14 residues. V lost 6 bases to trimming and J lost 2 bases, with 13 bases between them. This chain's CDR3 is CASSEDRENTEAFF. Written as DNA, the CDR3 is TGTGCCAGCAGCGAGGACAGAGAAAACACTGAAGCTTTCTTT.

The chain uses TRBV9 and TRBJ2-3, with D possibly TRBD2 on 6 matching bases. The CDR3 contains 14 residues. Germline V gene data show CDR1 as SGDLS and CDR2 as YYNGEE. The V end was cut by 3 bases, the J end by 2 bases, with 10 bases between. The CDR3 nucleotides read TGTGCCAGCAGCGGGGGGGACTTCACAGATACGCAGTATTTT. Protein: CASSGGDFTDTQYF.

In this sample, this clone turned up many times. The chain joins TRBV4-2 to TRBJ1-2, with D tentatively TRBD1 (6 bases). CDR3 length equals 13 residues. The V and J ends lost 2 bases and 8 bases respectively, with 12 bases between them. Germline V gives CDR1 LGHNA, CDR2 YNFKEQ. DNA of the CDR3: TGTGCCAGCAGCCAATCTGAGGGGGGAGGCTACACCTTC. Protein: CASSQSEGGGYTF.

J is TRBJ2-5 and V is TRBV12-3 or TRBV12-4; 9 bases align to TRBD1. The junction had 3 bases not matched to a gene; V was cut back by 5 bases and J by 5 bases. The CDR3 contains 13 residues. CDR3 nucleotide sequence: TGTGCCAGCAGTACAGGGACAGGGGAGACCCAGTACTTC. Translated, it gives CASSTGTGETQYF.

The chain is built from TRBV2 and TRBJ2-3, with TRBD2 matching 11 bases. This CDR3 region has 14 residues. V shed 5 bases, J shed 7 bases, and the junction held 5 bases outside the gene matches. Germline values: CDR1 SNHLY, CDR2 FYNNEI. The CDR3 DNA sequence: TGTGCCAGCAGTATAGCGGGGGGGTCAAATACGCAGTATTTT. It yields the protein CASSIAGGSNTQYF.

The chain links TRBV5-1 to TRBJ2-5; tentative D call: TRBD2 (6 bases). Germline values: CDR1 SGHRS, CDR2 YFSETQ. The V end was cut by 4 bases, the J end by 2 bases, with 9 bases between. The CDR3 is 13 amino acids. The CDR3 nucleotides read TGCGCCAGCAGCGAGGGACTTCAAGAGACCCAGTACTTC. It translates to CASSEGLQETQYF.

The DNA for the CDR3 is TGCAGTGCTAGTCCCCAGAGCTCCTACAATGAGCAGTTCTTC. Encoded protein: CSASPQSSYNEQFF. The chain couples TRBV20-1 to TRBJ2-1; D is ambiguous. The V and J ends lost 3 bases and 0 bases respectively, with 9 bases between them. Per germline, CDR1 DFQATT and CDR2 SNEGSKA (reference sequence). The CDR3 is 14 residues long.

CDR3 in amino acids: CASSESGGVADTQYF. The CDR3 DNA is TGTGCCAGCAGTGAAAGCGGGGGGGTGGCAGATACGCAGTATTTT. The V call is TRBV2, the J call TRBJ2-3; 10 nucleotides line up with TRBD2. CDR1 SNHLY and CDR2 FYNNEI come from the germline V gene. The junction had 3 bases not matched to a gene; V was cut back by 2 bases and J by 4 bases. The CDR3 contains 15 residues.

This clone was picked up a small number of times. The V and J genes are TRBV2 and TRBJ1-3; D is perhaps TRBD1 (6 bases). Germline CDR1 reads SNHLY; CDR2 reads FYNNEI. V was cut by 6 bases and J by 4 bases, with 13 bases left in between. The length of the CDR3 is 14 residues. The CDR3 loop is CASRQGGQGNTIYF. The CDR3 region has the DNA TGTGCCAGCAGACAAGGGGGTCAGGGAAACACCATATATTTT.

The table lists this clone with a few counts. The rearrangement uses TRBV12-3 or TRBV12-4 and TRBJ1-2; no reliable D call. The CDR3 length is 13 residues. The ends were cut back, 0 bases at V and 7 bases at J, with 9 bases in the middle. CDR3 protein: CASSLAGRAGYTF. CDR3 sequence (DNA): TGTGCCAGCAGTTTAGCAGGTAGGGCTGGCTACACCTTC.

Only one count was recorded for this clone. The CDR3 region is CASSSLTGASEAFF. The DNA for the CDR3 is TGTGCCAGTAGCTCCCTTACAGGGGCTTCGGAAGCTTTCTTT. The chain has TRBV19 and TRBJ1-1; 7 nucleotides line up with TRBD1. Germline CDR1 is LNHDA and CDR2 is SQIVND (reference sequence). CDR3 length: 14 residues. Trimming at V came to 6 bases and at J to 8 bases, leaving 12 bases not matched to a gene.

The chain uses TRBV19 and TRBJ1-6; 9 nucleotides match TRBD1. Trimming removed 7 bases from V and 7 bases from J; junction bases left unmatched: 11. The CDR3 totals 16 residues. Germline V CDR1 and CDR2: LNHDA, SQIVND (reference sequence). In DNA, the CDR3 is TGTGCCAGTACCTCAGGGGGGACAGGGTACAATTCACCCCTCCACTTT. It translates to CASTSGGTGYNSPLHF.